This T cell receptor beta chain was captured in a study of blood T cell repertoires in COVID-19. Study-level background: PBMCs, B-cell-depleted T cells, or T cells provided the cDNA or gDNA that made up the material.

Patients of the Seattle cohort, enrolled during active infection, were followed longitudinally. Trimming pared 0 bases from V and 0 bases from J, leaving 11 bases between. The germline gives CDR1 LNHNV, CDR2 YYDKDF (reference sequence). CDR3 length: 17 amino acids. Per the authors' pipeline: For nucleated cells, counts were estimated from reference gene primer amplification. Clones were sequenced by immunoSEQ multiplex PCR, and TCRdb holds only the in-frame ones, with some missing. V and J calls and clone size are copied from that table; D and trimming were computed from the DNA. The data hold over 250,000 clones, with approximately 84% observed a single time.

This TCR was sampled from a human donor with COVID-19, enrolled during active disease. The donor label of this sample is uncertain. The sample comprised peripheral blood. The genes are TRBV15 and TRBJ2-2; D remains ambiguous. CDR3 coding DNA: TGTGCCACCAGCAGAGAGCGGCTGACCGCGAACACCGGGGAGCTGTTTTTT. Translation: CATSRERLTANTGELFF.